These 21 T cell receptor beta chains share one sample of origin, sequenced in a study of PD-1 blockade in classical Hodgkin lymphoma. Time point specified: cycle 4 day 1 (C4D1), after more than 5 weeks of nivolumab. Following autologous stem cell transplantation, relapse occurred in every patient, and exposure to brentuximab vedotin varied. Some clones are missing from TCRdb's copy, which holds only in-frame ones; the method was immunoSEQ multiplex PCR. The sample gives 99,000 or so clones, about nine tenths of which show up once; around 20% is in the top ten. The material sequenced was peripheral blood mononuclear cells (PBMCs), taken before the fourth cycle of nivolumab. The receptors shown here come from a human donor with classical Hodgkin lymphoma.

This clone occurred once. The chain joins TRBV28 to TRBJ1-5, with no clear D. This CDR3 spans 18 amino acids. Trimming pared 2 bases from V and 6 bases from J, leaving 23 bases between. Germline values: CDR1 MDHEN, CDR2 SYDVKM. The CDR3 spells CASSLDGVGESRFQPQHF. The CDR3 DNA is TGTGCCAGCAGTTTAGACGGGGTCGGAGAGAGTCGGTTTCAGCCCCAGCATTTT.

This chain connects TRBV28 to TRBJ1-4; D uncertain. The CDR3 is 13 residues long. Trimming removed 6 bases at V and 7 bases at J, with 12 bases between. The germline CDR1 and CDR2 sequences are MDHEN and SYDVKM. The CDR3 coding sequence is TGTGCCAGCAGATGGGGTGGAGGTGAAAAACTGTTTTTT. Translated: CASRWGGGEKLFF.

V is TRBV15 and J is TRBJ2-3; weak D call: TRBD2 (6 bases). CDR1 and CDR2 from the germline V gene are LNHNV and YYDKDF (reference sequence). Trimming took off 9 bases at V and 4 bases at J, with 20 bases between the two ends. This CDR3 has 15 amino acids. Written as DNA, the CDR3 is TGTGCCACGGCCCGTCGAGGGACTCGCGCAGATACGCAGTATTTT. This translates into CATARRGTRADTQYF.

This chain links TRBV19 with TRBJ1-5; tentative D call: TRBD1 (5 bases). Germline lookup yields CDR1 LNHDA and CDR2 SQIVND (reference sequence). The CDR3 covers 13 residues. Trimming cost V 9 bases and J 7 bases, with 16 bases left between them. CDR3 in DNA: TGTGCCAGCCGGCGGGGGAAGGAACAGCCCCAGCATTTT. Residues: CASRRGKEQPQHF.

In this sample, this clone turned up a few times. The chain couples TRBV30 to TRBJ1-4, with D unresolved. Germline lookup yields CDR1 GTSNPN and CDR2 SVGIG (reference sequence). The CDR3 has 15 residues. Trimming removed 3 bases from V and 8 bases from J, with 19 bases in between. In DNA form, the CDR3 reads TGTGCCTGGAGCCGGGGAACCCCGTCGGGAGAAAAACTGTTTTTT. Encoded protein: CAWSRGTPSGEKLFF.

This chain uses TRBV5-1 with TRBJ2-2; no clear D gene. Germline values: CDR1 SGHRS, CDR2 YFSETQ. CDR3 length: 14 amino acids. Trimming removed 0 bases from V and 8 bases from J, with 11 bases in between. This CDR3 is CASSLVIESGELFF. The CDR3 DNA reads as TGCGCCAGCAGCTTGGTCATAGAATCGGGGGAGCTGTTTTTT.

This clone was observed once. This chain links TRBV4-1 with TRBJ2-1, with D possibly TRBD2 on 5 matching bases. This CDR3 is 13 amino acids long. The V end was cut by 1 base, the J end by 8 bases, with 9 bases between. Germline V CDR1 and CDR2: MGHRA, YSYEKL. The CDR3 region has the DNA TGCGCCAGCAGCCAAGTGAGGAGGCATGAGCAGTTCTTC. This sequence encodes CASSQVRRHEQFF.

The chain links TRBV9 to TRBJ2-6, with no clear D. The CDR3 runs to 15 residues. Germline lookup yields CDR1 SGDLS and CDR2 YYNGEE. V shed 4 bases and J shed 0 bases, with 8 bases lying between them. The CDR3: CASSRHSSGANVLTF. The DNA for the CDR3 is TGTGCCAGCAGCAGACACTCCTCTGGGGCCAACGTCCTGACTTTC.

This chain links TRBV5-5 with TRBJ1-2; 9 bases map to TRBD1. Germline trimming cut 0 bases from V and 5 bases from J; bases unmatched to any gene: 8. The CDR3 length is 16 residues. Germline assignment: CDR1 SGHKS and CDR2 YYEKEE (reference sequence). The CDR3, as DNA: TGTGCCAGCAGCTTGGTACCACAGGGGGCAGAGTATGGCTACACCTTC. Translating gives CASSLVPQGAEYGYTF.

The V and J genes are TRBV11-2 and TRBJ1-1; D not resolved. V was shortened by 1 base and J by 2 bases, with 8 bases between the two germline ends. Germline V gene data show CDR1 as SGHAT and CDR2 as FQNNGV. The CDR3 runs 14 residues. The DNA of the CDR3 is TGTGCCAGCAGCTTAGTCCGGGTAAACACTGAAGCTTTCTTT. Translation: CASSLVRVNTEAFF.

The chain combines TRBV9 with TRBJ2-7, with TRBD1 as a possible D gene (5 bases). The germline V gene has CDR1 SGDLS and CDR2 YYNGEE. The CDR3 has 14 amino acids. Trimming took 0 bases from V and 1 from J, leaving 8 bases between them. The CDR3 protein is CASSVGSGSYEQYF. For the CDR3, the DNA is TGTGCCAGCAGCGTAGGATCAGGGTCCTACGAGCAGTACTTC.

V is TRBV6-1 and J is TRBJ2-7, with 9 positions matching TRBD1. The trim removed 5 bases at V and 0 bases at J, leaving 11 bases unmatched. Germline V gene sequence: CDR1 MNHNS, CDR2 SASEGT. CDR3 length: 17 residues. CDR3 amino acids: CASSQDDRGYPSYEQYF. The CDR3 DNA reads as TGTGCCAGCAGTCAAGATGACAGGGGGTACCCCTCCTACGAGCAGTACTTC.

V usage is TRBV27 and J usage is TRBJ1-2; D is unresolved. CDR3 size: 14 residues. The V gene lost 6 bases and the J gene lost 4 bases, with 15 bases spanning the gap. The germline gives CDR1 MNHEY, CDR2 SMNVEV (reference sequence). As DNA, the CDR3 is TGTGCCAGCAGCCCAGTTTCTCTAGGCTATGGCTACACCTTC. This gives the protein CASSPVSLGYGYTF.

The J gene is TRBJ1-2, the V gene TRBV9; D unclear. The CDR3 loop spans 13 amino acids. Between the trimmed V and J ends, which lost 0 bases and 7 bases, there was a span of 10 bases. The germline V gene encodes CDR1 SGDLS and CDR2 YYNGEE. The CDR3 DNA reads TGTGCCAGCAGCGTAGGATCCGCTGGTGGCTACACCTTC. This translates into CASSVGSAGGYTF.

The V and J genes are TRBV4-1 and TRBJ2-1; TRBD2 is a possible D gene (5 bases). CDR1 is MGHRA, CDR2 YSYEKL, per germline. The CDR3 length is 15 residues. V shed 5 bases and J shed 6 bases, with 17 bases lying between them. The CDR3 reads CASSSDPGTSNEQFF. DNA for the CDR3: TGCGCCAGCAGCTCAGATCCCGGAACTAGCAATGAGCAGTTCTTC.

The rearrangement links TRBV18 to TRBJ1-1; D is undetermined. V was shortened by 3 bases and J by 1 base, with 9 bases between the two germline ends. The length of the CDR3 is 14 residues. The V gene's germline CDR1 is KGHSH and CDR2 LQKENI. The CDR3 is CASSPRTGNTEAFF. The CDR3 nucleotides read TGTGCCAGCTCACCCAGGACGGGGAACACTGAAGCTTTCTTT.

CDR3 protein: CASSLAGGTFTEAFF. Here the CDR3 DNA reads TGCGCCAGCAGCTTGGCGGGAGGAACTTTCACTGAAGCTTTCTTT. J is TRBJ1-1 and V is TRBV5-1; D remains unclear. The CDR3 runs 15 residues. CDR1 and CDR2 (germline): SGHRS, YFSETQ. V lost 0 bases and J 4 bases, leaving 13 bases between the germline ends.

This chain uses TRBV7-9 with TRBJ2-3; D unclear. The CDR3 consists of 15 residues. CDR1 SEHNR and CDR2 FQNEAQ come from the germline V gene (reference sequence). V was trimmed by 2 bases and J by 4 bases, leaving 13 bases between them. CDR3 residues: CASSLSLVAADTQYF. The CDR3 DNA follows: TGTGCCAGCAGCTTATCACTGGTAGCCGCAGATACGCAGTATTTT.

The table lists this clone with a count of one. This chain uses TRBV7-9 with TRBJ1-4; D is unclear. Deletions cut 1 base from V and 4 bases from J, with 22 bases between. Germline V gene sequence: CDR1 SEHNR, CDR2 FQNEAQ (reference sequence). CDR3 size: 19 residues. CDR3 nucleotides: TGTGCCAGCAGCTTAGGTCGGGCAGGCAAATCTCAGAATAATGAAAAACTGTTTTTT. Translation gives CASSLGRAGKSQNNEKLFF.

The chain joins TRBV7-9 to TRBJ2-3, with 8 bases lining up with TRBD2. CDR3 size: 15 residues. The germline V gene has CDR1 SEHNR and CDR2 FQNEAQ (reference sequence). With V trimmed by 5 bases and J by 6 bases, 10 bases remained unmatched. The CDR3 loop is CASSAPGLGLDTQYF. CDR3 nucleotides: TGTGCCAGCAGCGCCCCGGGACTAGGTTTGGATACGCAGTATTTT.

This chain joins TRBV10-2 and TRBJ2-2; D is uncertain. Germline values: CDR1 WSHSY, CDR2 SAAADI. CDR3 length: 12 amino acids. Trimming took 4 bases from V and 6 from J, leaving 6 bases between them. CDR3 nucleotides: TGCGCCAGCAGTGTAGGCTCCGGGGAGCTGTTTTTT. Translation gives CASSVGSGELFF.